This passage covers 11 T cell receptor beta chains from one sample sequenced in a study of T cell responses to AZD1222 COVID-19 vaccine. Assay used: immunoSEQ multiplex PCR; TCRdb lists only in-frame clones, some missing. The data contain about 200,000 clones, approximately 95% of them singletons. The specimen comprised peripheral blood, sampled 28 days after the second AZD1222 dose. Receptors originate from an adult who received the AZD1222 COVID-19 vaccine.

The chain links TRBV3-1 (or the pseudogene TRBV3-2) to TRBJ2-5; TRBD2 might be the D (6 bases). The germline V gene has CDR1 LGHDT and CDR2 YNNKEL (reference sequence). Trimming took off 4 bases at V and 9 bases at J, with 12 bases between the two ends. This CDR3 region has 12 residues. The CDR3 bases are TGTGCCAGCAGCCTTGGAGGGGAATCCCAGTACTTC. This codes for CASSLGGESQYF.

J is TRBJ1-5 and V is TRBV19; D is possibly TRBD1 (6 bases). V was pared by 3 bases and J by 3 bases, with 15 bases between. The CDR3 covers 16 residues. The V gene's germline CDR1 is LNHDA and CDR2 SQIVND (reference sequence). The CDR3 sequence: CASSITSGGYNQPQHF. DNA of the CDR3: TGTGCCAGTAGTATCACCTCCGGGGGCTACAATCAGCCCCAGCATTTT.

In this sample, this clone turned up once. The chain joins TRBV2 to TRBJ1-2, with D possibly TRBD1 on 6 matching bases. The V end lost 7 bases, the J end lost 7 bases, and 25 bases lay between the germline ends. Germline values: CDR1 SNHLY, CDR2 FYNNEI. The CDR3 is made up of 16 amino acids. The CDR3 DNA reads as TGTGCCAGCACCAGAATTTTTAGACGACAGGACGCTGGCTACACCTTC. Its translation is CASTRIFRRQDAGYTF.

The chain uses TRBV7-3 and TRBJ1-2, with TRBD1 as a possible D gene (6 bases). CDR1 is SGHTA and CDR2 is FQGTGA in the germline V gene. The CDR3 covers 14 residues. Trimming stripped 4 bases from V and 5 bases from J, with 14 bases between. In DNA form, the CDR3 reads TGTGCCAGCAGCTCCGACGACAGGACATATGGCTACACCTTC. Protein product: CASSSDDRTYGYTF.

The chain has TRBV29-1 and TRBJ1-2, with TRBD1 identical over 10 bases. The germline V gene has CDR1 SQVTM and CDR2 ANQGSEA. The J segment lost 2 bases and the V segment lost 6 bases, leaving 3 bases of the junction unmatched. CDR3 length equals 13 residues. The DNA for the CDR3 is TGCAGCGTCGGGACAGGGGCCAACTATGGCTACACCTTC. Translated, it gives CSVGTGANYGYTF.

The rearrangement joins TRBV4-2 to TRBJ2-7; D perhaps matches TRBD1 (6 bases). Trimming shortened V by 3 bases and J by 2 bases, and 14 bases separated the two germline ends. Germline V lookup: CDR1 LGHNA, CDR2 YNFKEQ. The CDR3 has 15 residues. CDR3 sequence: CASSHGGGRTYEQYF. In DNA form, the CDR3 reads TGTGCCAGCAGCCATGGGGGCGGTAGAACCTACGAGCAGTACTTC.

The J gene is TRBJ2-1, the V gene TRBV4-1; D is possibly TRBD1 or TRBD2 (5 bases each). The CDR3 covers 14 residues. Germline CDR1 reads MGHRA; CDR2 reads YSYEKL. The V end lost 1 base, the J end lost 7 bases, and 11 bases lay between the germline ends. The CDR3 DNA reads as TGCGCCAGCAGCCAAGCGGGGCCCACAAATGAGCAGTTCTTC. It encodes CASSQAGPTNEQFF.

The chain links TRBV5-8 to TRBJ1-5; TRBD1 agrees at 7 bases. This CDR3 is 14 amino acids long. CDR1 SGHTS and CDR2 YDEGEE come from the germline V gene. With V trimmed by 3 bases and J by 7 bases, 7 bases remained unmatched. CDR3 nucleotide sequence: TGTGCCAGCAGCTCTGACAGGGTAAGGCAGCCCCAGCATTTT. The encoded protein is CASSSDRVRQPQHF.

This clone was found once. The chain combines TRBV12-3 or TRBV12-4 with TRBJ2-1; weak D call: TRBD2 (5 bases). The V end was cut by 5 bases, the J end by 7 bases, with 12 bases between. The CDR3 contains 13 residues. This CDR3 is CASSIRRANEQFF. Here the CDR3 DNA reads TGTGCCAGCAGTATCAGGCGGGCGAATGAGCAGTTCTTC.

The rearrangement joins TRBV7-8 to TRBJ1-2; no reliable D call. CDR1 SGHVS and CDR2 FQNEAQ come from the germline V gene. This CDR3 region has 14 residues. The germline V and J ends were trimmed by 2 bases and 2 bases, with 9 bases remaining between them. The CDR3: CASSLLAVNYGYTF. The CDR3 DNA reads TGTGCCAGCAGCTTACTCGCGGTGAACTATGGCTACACCTTC.

The chain joins TRBV6-6 to TRBJ2-7, with D perhaps TRBD1 (6 bases). Germline values: CDR1 MNHNY, CDR2 SVGAGI (reference sequence). The V gene lost 5 bases and the J gene lost 4 bases, with 15 bases spanning the gap. This CDR3 contains 14 residues. The CDR3 DNA sequence: TGTGCCAGCAGTAACAACAGGGTCCAGTACGAGCAGTACTTC. Amino acid sequence: CASSNNRVQYEQYF.